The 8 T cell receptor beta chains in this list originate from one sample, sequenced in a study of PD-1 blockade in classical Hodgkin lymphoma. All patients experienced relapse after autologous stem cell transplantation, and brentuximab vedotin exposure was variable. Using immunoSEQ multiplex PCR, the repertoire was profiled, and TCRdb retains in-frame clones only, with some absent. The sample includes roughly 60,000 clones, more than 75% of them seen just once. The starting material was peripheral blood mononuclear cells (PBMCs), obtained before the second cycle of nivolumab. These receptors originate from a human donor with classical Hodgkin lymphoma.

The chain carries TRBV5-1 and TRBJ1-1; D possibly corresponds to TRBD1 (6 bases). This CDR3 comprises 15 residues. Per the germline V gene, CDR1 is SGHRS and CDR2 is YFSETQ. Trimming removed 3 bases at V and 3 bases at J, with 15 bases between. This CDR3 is CASSSSPGADTEAFF. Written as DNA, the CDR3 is TGCGCCAGCAGCTCCTCTCCAGGGGCCGACACTGAAGCTTTCTTT.

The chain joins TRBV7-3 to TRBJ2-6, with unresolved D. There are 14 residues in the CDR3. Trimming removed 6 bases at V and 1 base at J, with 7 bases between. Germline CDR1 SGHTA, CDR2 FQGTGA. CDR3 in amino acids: CASRLSSGANVLTF. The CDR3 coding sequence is TGTGCCAGCAGATTATCTTCTGGGGCCAACGTCCTGACTTTC. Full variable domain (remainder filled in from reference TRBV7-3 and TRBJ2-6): GAGVSQTPSNKVTEKGKYVELRCDPISGHTALYWYRQSLGQGPEFLIYFQGTGAADDSGLPNDRFFAVRPEGSVSTLKIQRTERGDSAVYLCASRLSSGANVLTFGAGSRLTVL.

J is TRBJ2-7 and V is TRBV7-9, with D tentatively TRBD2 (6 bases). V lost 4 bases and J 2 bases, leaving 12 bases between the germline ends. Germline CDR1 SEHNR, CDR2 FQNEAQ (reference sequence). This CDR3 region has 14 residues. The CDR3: CASSSSGSTYEQYF. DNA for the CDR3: TGTGCCAGCAGCTCATCCGGGAGTACCTACGAGCAGTACTTC.

The CDR3 region is CASSQAQGNSPLHF. CDR3 sequence (DNA): TGTGCCAGCAGCCAAGCTCAGGGGAATTCACCCCTCCACTTT. J is TRBJ1-6 and V is TRBV14; possibly TRBD1 for D (6 bases). The CDR3 has 14 amino acids. V lost 1 base and J lost 7, with 8 bases in between. The germline V gene has CDR1 SGHDN and CDR2 FVKESK.

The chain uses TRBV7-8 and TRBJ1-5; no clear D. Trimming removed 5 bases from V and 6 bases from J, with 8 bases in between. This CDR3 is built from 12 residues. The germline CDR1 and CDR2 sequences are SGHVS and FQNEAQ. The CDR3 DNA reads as TGTGCCAGCAGCACGAGTGGTCAGCCCCAGCATTTT. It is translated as CASSTSGQPQHF.

CDR3 protein: CASSPGSDYGYTF. The CDR3 region has the DNA TGTGCCAGCAGCCCCGGGTCGGACTATGGCTACACCTTC. The V call is TRBV5-4, the J call TRBJ1-2, with D uncertain. The CDR3 has 13 residues. V was pared by 4 bases and J by 3 bases, with 10 bases between. The germline CDR1 and CDR2 sequences are SGHNT and YYREEE (reference sequence).

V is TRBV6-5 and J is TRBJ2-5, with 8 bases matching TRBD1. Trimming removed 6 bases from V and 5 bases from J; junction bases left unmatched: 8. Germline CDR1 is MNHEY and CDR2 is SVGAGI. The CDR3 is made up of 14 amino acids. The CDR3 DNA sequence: TGTGCCAGCAGACGGACAGGGTCTACGGAGACCCAGTACTTC. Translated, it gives CASRRTGSTETQYF.

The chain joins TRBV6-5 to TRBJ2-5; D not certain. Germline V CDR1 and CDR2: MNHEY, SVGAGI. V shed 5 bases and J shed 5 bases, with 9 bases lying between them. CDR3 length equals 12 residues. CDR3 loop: CASSGAQETQYF. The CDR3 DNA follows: TGTGCCAGCAGTGGCGCCCAGGAGACCCAGTACTTC.